Listed here are 7 T cell receptor beta chains from one sample, sequenced in a study of cytomegalovirus exposure and HLA in healthy donors. The study ran its PCR with 60 Vbeta and 13 Jbeta primers. Data came from immunoSEQ multiplex PCR; TCRdb stores just in-frame clones and leaves some out. The table lists approximately 290,000 clones, 80% of them singletons, with roughly 0.31% in the top ten. Sequencing was carried out using PBMCs. Receptors originate from a girl aged 2-10 years in good health and CMV-seronegative.

The J gene is TRBJ1-5, the V gene TRBV30, with D tentatively TRBD1 (6 bases). CDR1 is GTSNPN and CDR2 is SVGIG in the germline V gene (reference sequence). The CDR3 extends over 15 amino acids. Trimming shortened V by 2 bases and J by 4 bases, and 15 bases separated the two germline ends. CDR3 in amino acids: CAWSLGGDYNQPQHF. CDR3 coding DNA: TGTGCCTGGAGTCTAGGGGGGGACTATAATCAGCCCCAGCATTTT.

The chain carries TRBV7-8 and TRBJ2-1; no firm D call. Germline V CDR1 and CDR2: SGHVS, FQNEAQ. Deletions cut 1 base from V and 15 bases from J, with 10 bases between. The CDR3 has 11 amino acids. CDR3 sequence: CASSLVRGRFF. In DNA, the CDR3 is TGTGCCAGCAGCTTAGTGAGAGGTCGGTTCTTC. Looking up the rest from reference TRBV7-8 and TRBJ2-1 gives the full variable domain: GAGVSQSPRYKVAKRGQDVALRCDPISGHVSLFWYQQALGQGPEFLTYFQNEAQLDKSGLPSDRFFAERPEGSVSTLKIQRTQQEDSAVYLCASSLVRGRFFGPGTRLTVL.

The chain employs TRBV28 and TRBJ1-5; no clear D. Germline loops: CDR1 MDHEN, CDR2 SYDVKM. The CDR3 runs 14 residues. The V end was cut by 4 bases, the J end by 3 bases, with 10 bases between. CDR3 in DNA: TGTGCCAGCAGTTCTCTGTTGTTCAATCAGCCCCAGCATTTT. Translating gives CASSSLLFNQPQHF.

V and J are TRBV6-5 and TRBJ2-3; tentative D call: TRBD2 (6 bases). The CDR3 runs 16 residues. Germline values: CDR1 MNHEY, CDR2 SVGAGI. The ends were cut back, 2 bases at V and 0 bases at J, with 12 bases in the middle. The CDR3 DNA reads as TGTGCCAGCAGTTACGGCGGAAGCGGGAGCACAGATACGCAGTATTTT. This encodes CASSYGGSGSTDTQYF.

This chain joins TRBV19 and TRBJ2-4, with TRBD1 as a possible D gene (6 bases). Germline V CDR1 and CDR2: LNHDA, SQIVND (reference sequence). This CDR3 is built from 15 residues. The V gene lost 3 bases and the J gene lost 3 bases, with 12 bases spanning the gap. This CDR3 reads CASSIGQWDKNIQYF. CDR3 nucleotides: TGTGCCAGTAGTATTGGACAGTGGGACAAAAACATTCAGTACTTC.

The rearrangement links TRBV29-1 to TRBJ2-1, with TRBD1 as a possible D gene (6 bases). Germline values: CDR1 SQVTM, CDR2 ANQGSEA. Between the trimmed V and J ends, which lost 5 bases and 8 bases, there was a span of 13 bases. The CDR3 sequence is 12 residues long. CDR3 nucleotide sequence: TGCAGCGTTCAGGGGCCGGTCGATGAGCAGTTCTTC. This codes for CSVQGPVDEQFF.

This clone has just a few counts. The chain combines TRBV29-1 with TRBJ2-7, with TRBD1 as a possible D gene (5 bases). This CDR3 has 15 amino acids. V was shortened by 2 bases and J by 2 bases, with 16 bases between the two germline ends. Germline lookup yields CDR1 SQVTM and CDR2 ANQGSEA. The CDR3 DNA reads as TGCAGCGTTGAACGGCTTGTGGGGCGGACCTACGAGCAGTACTTC. Its protein product is CSVERLVGRTYEQYF.